This passage covers 24 T cell receptor beta chains from one sample sequenced in a study of blood T cell repertoires in COVID-19. This table comes from immunoSEQ multiplex PCR, and its TCRdb copy is limited to in-frame clones, with some not included. The sample contains about 120,000 clones, 85% of which appear only once. Material: peripheral blood. The receptors were gathered from a human donor in a cohort sampled during active COVID-19.

J is TRBJ2-5 and V is TRBV10-3; 9 bases agree with TRBD1. Per germline, CDR1 ENHRY and CDR2 SYGVKD. The CDR3 spans 15 residues. J was trimmed by 4 bases and V by 4 bases; bases with no gene match: 7. CDR3 DNA: TGTGCCATCAGTGGGAACACAGGGGGCTTAGAGACCCAGTACTTC. It translates to CAISGNTGGLETQYF.

CDR3 sequence reads: CASRYDSPRYEQYF. DNA of the CDR3: TGTGCCAGCAGGTACGACAGCCCGAGGTACGAGCAGTACTTC. The V gene is TRBV6-2 or TRBV6-3, the J gene TRBJ2-7; perhaps TRBD1 as D (5 bases). V was clipped by 6 bases and J by 4 bases, with 16 bases between them. CDR1 and CDR2 from the germline V gene are MNHEY and SVGEGT. The CDR3 is made up of 14 amino acids.

The chain carries TRBV28 and TRBJ2-4; 10 positions agree with TRBD1. V was pared by 3 bases and J by 4 bases, with 3 bases of the junction left unmatched. This CDR3 contains 15 residues. Germline V lookup: CDR1 MDHEN, CDR2 SYDVKM. The CDR3 nucleotides read TGTGCCAGCAGTTTGGACAGGGGGGGAAAAAACATTCAGTACTTC. Translating it yields CASSLDRGGKNIQYF.

This rearrangement joins TRBV5-4 to TRBJ1-2, with 7 bases identical to TRBD1. This CDR3 contains 14 residues. Losses at the gene ends were 2 bases for V and 4 bases for J; bases not matched to a gene: 5. Per germline, CDR1 SGHNT and CDR2 YYREEE (reference sequence). The chain's CDR3 is CASSFPGQAYGYTF. The CDR3, as DNA: TGTGCCAGCAGCTTCCCTGGACAGGCCTATGGCTACACCTTC.

V is TRBV25-1 and J is TRBJ2-7, with D perhaps TRBD1 (5 bases). Between the trimmed V and J ends, which lost 3 bases and 0 bases, there was a span of 12 bases. Germline-derived CDR1 and CDR2 are MGHDK and SYGVNS. The CDR3 runs to 15 residues. DNA for the CDR3: TGTGCCAGCAGTGATTTCCAGACAGCCTCCTACGAGCAGTACTTC. Translated, it gives CASSDFQTASYEQYF.

J is TRBJ1-5 and V is TRBV28; no definite D call. The germline V gene has CDR1 MDHEN and CDR2 SYDVKM. The CDR3 extends over 10 amino acids. The V and J ends lost 5 bases and 6 bases respectively, with 2 bases between them. The CDR3 DNA is TGTGCCAGCAGTCGTCAGCCCCAGCATTTT. Protein product: CASSRQPQHF. Full variable domain (outside the CDR3, taken from reference TRBV28 and TRBJ1-5): DVKVTQSSRYLVKRTGEKVFLECVQDMDHENMFWYRQDPGLGLRLIYFSYDVKMKEKGDIPEGYSVSREKKERFSLILESASTNQTSMYLCASSRQPQHFGDGTRLSIL.

The rearrangement uses TRBV5-8 and TRBJ1-1, with D maybe TRBD1 (5 bases). V dropped 0 bases and J dropped 1 base, with 13 bases sitting between them. The CDR3 is made up of 16 amino acids. CDR1 and CDR2 from the germline V gene are SGHTS and YDEGEE. CDR3 nucleotides: TGTGCCAGCAGCTTGGGGGGCAGCCGCCCGAACACTGAAGCTTTCTTT. Protein product: CASSLGGSRPNTEAFF.

The chain joins TRBV6-5 to TRBJ2-7, with 10 bases matching TRBD1. Per germline, CDR1 MNHEY and CDR2 SVGAGI. This CDR3 has 13 residues. V gave up 6 bases and J gave up 7 bases; unmatched junction bases: 6. The CDR3 region is CASRVGQGWEQYF. Here the CDR3 DNA reads TGTGCCAGCAGAGTGGGACAGGGGTGGGAGCAGTACTTC.

This clone was detected only a few times. J is TRBJ2-7 and V is TRBV19; no definite D call. CDR1 LNHDA and CDR2 SQIVND come from the germline V gene (reference sequence). V lost 5 bases, J lost 0 bases, and 11 bases lay in between. The CDR3 consists of 14 residues. The CDR3: CASSVRFSSYEQYF. DNA for the CDR3: TGTGCCAGTAGTGTCAGGTTTAGCTCCTACGAGCAGTACTTC.

A note on this clone: This same CDR3 is encoded by further DNA sequences in the sample. The V call is TRBV5-1, the J call TRBJ2-2, with D uncertain. The CDR3 contains 14 residues. V dropped 2 bases and J dropped 1 base, with 6 bases sitting between them. Germline CDR1 reads SGHRS; CDR2 reads YFSETQ. As DNA, the CDR3 is TGCGCCAGCAGCTTCACGGGGAACACCGGGGAGCTGTTTTTT. This gives the protein CASSFTGNTGELFF.

V gene TRBV10-3 combines with J gene TRBJ1-4; maybe TRBD1 (5 bases). This CDR3 contains 15 residues. V lost 6 bases and J lost 3, with 14 bases in between. CDR1 and CDR2 (germline): ENHRY, SYGVKD. CDR3 nucleotide sequence: TGTGCCATCAGAGCAGGGAATGGGGCTAATGAAAAACTGTTTTTT. Encoded protein: CAIRAGNGANEKLFF.

V usage is TRBV6-1 and J usage is TRBJ1-2; D gene uncertain. Per the germline V gene, CDR1 is MNHNS and CDR2 is SASEGT. The CDR3 consists of 13 residues. With 3 bases removed from V and 8 bases from J, the gap between germline ends came to 13 bases. The CDR3 sequence is CASSDPGDGGYTF. The CDR3 coding sequence is TGTGCCAGCAGTGACCCCGGGGATGGCGGCTACACCTTC.

The chain links TRBV6-2 or TRBV6-3 to TRBJ2-1; TRBD2 agrees at 11 bases. Germline V CDR1 and CDR2: MNHEY, SVGEGT. The trim removed 6 bases at V and 9 bases at J, leaving 10 bases unmatched. This CDR3 spans 15 amino acids. The CDR3 protein is CASSPILLAGAEQFF. In DNA, the CDR3 is TGTGCCAGCAGCCCTATCCTACTAGCGGGGGCTGAGCAGTTCTTC.

This rearrangement joins TRBV6-6 to TRBJ1-5, with D possibly matching TRBD1 (5 bases). Trimming cost V 6 bases and J 9 bases, with 9 bases left between them. CDR3 size: 11 residues. Looked up from germline, CDR1 is MNHNY and CDR2 is SVGAGI (reference sequence). For the CDR3, the DNA is TGTGCCAGCAGCACCGGGGGGCCCCAGCATTTT. Its protein product is CASSTGGPQHF.

The chain recombines TRBV6-6 with TRBJ1-4, with D uncertain. V shed 6 bases and J shed 3 bases, with 14 bases lying between them. The CDR3 is 15 amino acids. Germline V lookup: CDR1 MNHNY, CDR2 SVGAGI (reference sequence). The CDR3 sequence: CASRGTREPNEKLFF. DNA of the CDR3: TGTGCCAGCAGGGGCACAAGGGAGCCTAATGAAAAACTGTTTTTT.

The chain employs TRBV11-3 and TRBJ1-2, with TRBD1 as a possible D gene (5 bases). This CDR3 region has 14 residues. Germline V gives CDR1 SGHNT, CDR2 YENEEA. Between the trimmed V and J ends, which lost 0 bases and 8 bases, there was a span of 13 bases. The CDR3 DNA follows: TGTGCCAGCAGCTTAGATGGGGGGGGAAGAGGCTACACCTTC. Residues: CASSLDGGGRGYTF.

This clone was observed once. This chain connects TRBV10-3 to TRBJ1-1; 9 nucleotides align to TRBD1. V shed 4 bases and J 1 base; nucleotides not matched to a gene: 4. This CDR3 comprises 15 residues. Germline V gene sequence: CDR1 ENHRY, CDR2 SYGVKD. The CDR3 loop reads CAISALQGANTEAFF. The CDR3 nucleotides read TGTGCCATCAGTGCCTTACAGGGGGCGAACACTGAAGCTTTCTTT.

This chain connects TRBV6-5 to TRBJ1-1; D gene unclear. This CDR3 is built from 15 residues. CDR1 and CDR2 from the germline V gene are MNHEY and SVGAGI. Trimming took 7 bases from V and 3 from J, leaving 18 bases between them. CDR3 residues: CASTPWAGRDTEAFF. In DNA form, the CDR3 reads TGTGCCAGCACCCCATGGGCCGGGCGGGACACTGAAGCTTTCTTT.

This clone was picked up one time. This sequence joins TRBV9 and TRBJ1-1, with 7 bases fitting TRBD1. This CDR3 spans 13 amino acids. Germline V gene lookup returns CDR1 SGDLS and CDR2 YYNGEE. The ends lost 4 bases at V and 7 bases at J; junction bases unmatched: 7. CDR3 amino acids: CASSLRGQGEAFF. Here the CDR3 DNA reads TGTGCCAGCAGCCTGAGGGGGCAGGGTGAAGCTTTCTTT. Using reference TRBV9 and TRBJ1-1 for the parts outside the CDR3, the full variable domain is DSGVTQTPKHLITATGQRVTLRCSPRSGDLSVYWYQQSLDQGLQFLIQYYNGEERAKGNILERFSAQQFPDLHSELNLSSLELGDSALYFCASSLRGQGEAFFGQGTRLTVV.

The chain couples TRBV4-2 to TRBJ2-5; D unclear. This CDR3 has 16 amino acids. The V gene lost 0 bases and the J gene lost 3 bases, with 14 bases spanning the gap. Per the germline V gene, CDR1 is LGHNA and CDR2 is YNFKEQ. CDR3 residues: CASSQESGRPKETQYF. CDR3 nucleotide sequence: TGTGCCAGCAGCCAAGAGTCCGGCAGGCCGAAAGAGACCCAGTACTTC.

V usage is TRBV19 and J usage is TRBJ1-5, with TRBD1 as a possible D gene (5 bases). The CDR3 consists of 16 residues. Germline values: CDR1 LNHDA, CDR2 SQIVND (reference sequence). Between the trimmed V and J ends, which lost 2 bases and 2 bases, there was a span of 13 bases. CDR3 protein: CASSIMGQGGNQPQHF. CDR3 in DNA: TGTGCCAGTAGTATAATGGGGCAGGGTGGCAATCAGCCCCAGCATTTT.

The V and J genes are TRBV30 and TRBJ2-2; no clear D. In germline, CDR1 is GTSNPN, CDR2 SVGIG (reference sequence). Trimming shortened V by 0 bases and J by 7 bases, and 9 bases separated the two germline ends. This CDR3 has 13 residues. CDR3 DNA: TGTGCCTGGAGTGTGAACATCTTCGGGGAGCTGTTTTTT. This translates into CAWSVNIFGELFF.

V is TRBV6-6 and J is TRBJ2-3, with TRBD1 matching 8 bases. The CDR3 contains 15 residues. V was clipped by 6 bases and J by 0 bases; unmatched bases: 5. Germline V gene sequence: CDR1 MNHNY, CDR2 SVGAGI (reference sequence). The CDR3 spells CASSGTGPSTDTQYF. As DNA, the CDR3 is TGTGCCAGCAGCGGGACAGGACCTAGCACAGATACGCAGTATTTT.

The chain has TRBV5-5 and TRBJ2-5; the D is unclear. Germline CDR1 is SGHKS and CDR2 is YYEKEE (reference sequence). This CDR3 has 17 residues. Trimming stripped 4 bases from V and 0 bases from J, with 19 bases between. For the CDR3, the DNA is TGTGCCAGCAGCCCGACCGTCGCAGGCCGGAACCAAGAGACCCAGTACTTC. It yields the protein CASSPTVAGRNQETQYF.